This T cell receptor beta chain was recovered during a study of T cell repertoires in cytomegalovirus infection. Turning to the study itself: Signatures in public TCR beta sequences pointed to both CMV infection and matching HLA type. Overall study results and limits: Dominating the ex vivo response were TCR beta clonotypes that were CMV-specific and HLA-C-restricted.

Of note for this clonotype: Its target is unknown. One junction end does not reproduce the germline sequence, and a read error may be involved.

TCRdb passed the reads through MiXCR, listing each CDR3 protein once. The table shows some 680,000 distinct CDR3 sequences, with less than 40% occurring only once. The CDR3 extends over 13 amino acids. In germline, CDR1 is SSHAT, CDR2 FNYEAQ (reference sequence). The chain joins TRBV7-7 to TRBJ2-7; 7 bases fit TRBD2. The sample consisted of PBMCs. This TCR was sampled from a human donor in good health (CMV status not recorded). Some clones in this sample may be carry-over from other donors' samples. CDR3 sequence (DNA): TGTGCTAGCAGCTTGACGGCGGGGGACGAGCAGTACTTC. Protein product: CASSLTAGDEQYF.